Each of the 8 T cell receptor beta chains below was sequenced from the same sample in a study of cytomegalovirus exposure and HLA in healthy donors. Both 60 Vbeta primers and 13 Jbeta primers went into the PCR. Clones were sequenced by immunoSEQ multiplex PCR, and TCRdb holds only the in-frame ones, with some missing. Here the sample spans about 130,000 clones, 73% being singletons. Sequenced input: PBMCs. These receptors were collected from a middle-aged woman in good health and CMV-seropositive.

The DNA of the CDR3 is TGTGCCAGCAGCTTATTGGCAAAGCGGAGCCGATACAATGAGCAGTTCTTC. Translation gives CASSLLAKRSRYNEQFF. This chain uses TRBV11-2 with TRBJ2-1, with D perhaps matching TRBD2 (5 bases). The CDR3 has 17 amino acids. CDR1 and CDR2 (germline): SGHAT, FQNNGV. V was clipped by 2 bases and J by 4 bases, with 18 bases between them. Variable domain in full (rest from reference TRBV11-2 and TRBJ2-1): EAGVAQSPRYKIIEKRQSVAFWCNPISGHATLYWYQQILGQGPKLLIQFQNNGVVDDSQLPKDRFSAERLKGVDSTLKIQPAKLEDSAVYLCASSLLAKRSRYNEQFFGPGTRLTVL.

This clone was counted between two and nine times. The chain uses TRBV29-1 and TRBJ1-1, with 7 nucleotides matching TRBD1. The V gene end was trimmed by 7 bases and the J gene end by 2 bases; junction bases not matched to a gene: 16. The CDR3 length is 16 residues. The germline CDR1 and CDR2 sequences are SQVTM and ANQGSEA. The CDR3 here is CSGRQGGGRINTEAFF. The CDR3 nucleotides are TGCAGCGGGAGACAGGGAGGAGGCCGAATAAACACTGAAGCTTTCTTT.

The rearrangement links TRBV19 to TRBJ2-3, with D maybe TRBD1 (5 bases). The germline CDR1 and CDR2 sequences are LNHDA and SQIVND (reference sequence). The CDR3 extends over 14 amino acids. V shed 3 bases and J shed 3 bases, with 10 bases lying between them. CDR3 sequence reads: CASSMTEATDTQYF. As DNA, the CDR3 is TGTGCCAGTAGTATGACAGAAGCTACAGATACGCAGTATTTT.

The CDR3: CAISDPTGWDTEAFF. CDR3 nucleotides: TGTGCCATCAGTGACCCGACGGGGTGGGACACTGAAGCTTTCTTT. V usage is TRBV10-3 and J usage is TRBJ1-1; no clear D gene. The germline V gene has CDR1 ENHRY and CDR2 SYGVKD. The V gene lost 3 bases and the J gene lost 3 bases, with 14 bases spanning the gap. The length of the CDR3 is 15 residues.

The chain employs TRBV5-1 and TRBJ1-2; TRBD1 agrees at 7 bases. The CDR3 is made up of 14 amino acids. Germline lookup yields CDR1 SGHRS and CDR2 YFSETQ. Unmatched junction bases numbered 6, after V lost 5 bases and J lost 2 bases. CDR3 nucleotides: TGCGCCAGCAGTTGGGACAGTCCAAACTATGGCTACACCTTC. This sequence encodes CASSWDSPNYGYTF.

This clone was detected a few times. The genes are TRBV19 and TRBJ2-5; 12 nucleotides agree with TRBD1. With V trimmed by 3 bases and J by 11 bases, 10 bases remained unmatched. CDR3 length equals 15 residues. Germline V gene sequence: CDR1 LNHDA, CDR2 SQIVND (reference sequence). The CDR3 nucleotides read TGTGCCAGTAGTATGCCGGGACAGGGGGCCAAAGAGCAGTACTTC. The encoded protein is CASSMPGQGAKEQYF.

This clone was counted a few times. The V call is TRBV15, the J call TRBJ1-2, with 9 bases that match TRBD1. The CDR3 has 15 amino acids. From germline, CDR1 is LNHNV and CDR2 YYDKDF (reference sequence). Unmatched junction bases numbered 12, after V lost 3 bases and J lost 10 bases. The CDR3 coding sequence is TGTGCCACCAGCAGTGTAACAGGGGGCGCGAAAGTCTACACCTTC. It is translated as CATSSVTGGAKVYTF.

CDR3 nucleotide sequence: TGTGCCAGCAGTCAGGGGGGCACTAATGAAAAACTGTTTTTT. Its translation: CASSQGGTNEKLFF. The chain is built from TRBV28 and TRBJ1-4, with TRBD1 matching over 7 bases. V was pared by 5 bases and J by 2 bases, with 2 bases of the junction left unmatched. CDR3 size: 14 residues. Germline CDR1 reads MDHEN; CDR2 reads SYDVKM.